The TCR beta chain described here comes from a study of blood T cell repertoires in COVID-19. The overall study: Some COVID-19 samples were acute and others convalescent; all came from the United States, Italy and Spain. T cells, B-cell-depleted T cells, or PBMCs supplied cDNA or gDNA.

In the study's own analysis: Amplification from reference gene primers served as the basis for estimated nucleated cell counts. TCRdb's copy holds only in-frame clones and misses some; the assay was immunoSEQ multiplex PCR. The V and J calls and clone size come from that table; D and trimming were worked out from the DNA. The table includes 100,000 to 150,000 clones, around two thirds detected once. The J segment lost 7 bases and the V segment lost 4 bases, leaving 7 bases of the junction unmatched. Germline assignment: CDR1 KGHDR and CDR2 SFDVKD. The CDR3 is made up of 16 amino acids. The source is a woman in her 70s with acute or convalescent COVID-19. Sequencing used peripheral blood. The chain recombines TRBV24-1 with TRBJ2-3; 13 bases agree with TRBD2. The CDR3 DNA reads as TGTGCCACCAGTGACGACACTAGCGGGGGGGCCTATACGCAGTATTTT. Translation gives CATSDDTSGGAYTQYF.